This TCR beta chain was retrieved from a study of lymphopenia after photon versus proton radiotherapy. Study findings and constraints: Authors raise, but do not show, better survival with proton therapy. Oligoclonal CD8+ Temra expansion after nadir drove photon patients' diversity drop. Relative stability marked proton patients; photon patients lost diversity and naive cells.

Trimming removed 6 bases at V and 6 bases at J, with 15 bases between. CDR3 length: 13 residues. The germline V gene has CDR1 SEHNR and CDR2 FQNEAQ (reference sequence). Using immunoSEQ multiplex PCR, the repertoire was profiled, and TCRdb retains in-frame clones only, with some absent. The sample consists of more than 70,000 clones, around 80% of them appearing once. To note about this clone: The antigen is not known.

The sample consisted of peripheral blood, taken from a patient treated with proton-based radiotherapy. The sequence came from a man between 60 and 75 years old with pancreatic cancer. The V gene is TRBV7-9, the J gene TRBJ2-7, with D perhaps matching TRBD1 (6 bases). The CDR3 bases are TGTGCCAGCAGTCGACAGGTACTAGGCGAGCAGTACTTC. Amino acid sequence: CASSRQVLGEQYF.